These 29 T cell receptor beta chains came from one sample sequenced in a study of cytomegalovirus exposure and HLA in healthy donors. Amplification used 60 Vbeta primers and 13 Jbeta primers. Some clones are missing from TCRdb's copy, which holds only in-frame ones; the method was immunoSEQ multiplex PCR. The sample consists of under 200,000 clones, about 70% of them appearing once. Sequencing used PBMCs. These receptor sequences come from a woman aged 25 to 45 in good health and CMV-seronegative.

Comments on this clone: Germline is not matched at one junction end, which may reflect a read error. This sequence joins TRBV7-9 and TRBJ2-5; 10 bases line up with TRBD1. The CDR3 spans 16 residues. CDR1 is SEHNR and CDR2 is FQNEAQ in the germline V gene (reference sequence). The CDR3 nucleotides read TGTTCCAGCAGCTCCCAAAAGGACAGGGGGCAAGAGACCCAGTACTTC. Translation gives CSSSSQKDRGQETQYF.

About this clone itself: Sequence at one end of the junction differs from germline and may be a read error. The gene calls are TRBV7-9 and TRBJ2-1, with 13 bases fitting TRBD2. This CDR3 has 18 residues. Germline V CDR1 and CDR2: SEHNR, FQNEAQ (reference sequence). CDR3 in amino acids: CSSSLTSGGPRSYNEQFF. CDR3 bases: TGTTCCAGCAGCCTGACTAGCGGGGGGCCCCGCTCCTACAATGAGCAGTTCTTC. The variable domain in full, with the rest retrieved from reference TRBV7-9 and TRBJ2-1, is DTGVSQNPRHKITKRGQNVTFRCDPISEHNRLYWYRQTLGQGPEFLTYFQNEAQLEKSRLLSDRFSAERPKGSFSTLEIQRTEQGDSAMYLCSSSLTSGGPRSYNEQFFGPGTRLTVL.

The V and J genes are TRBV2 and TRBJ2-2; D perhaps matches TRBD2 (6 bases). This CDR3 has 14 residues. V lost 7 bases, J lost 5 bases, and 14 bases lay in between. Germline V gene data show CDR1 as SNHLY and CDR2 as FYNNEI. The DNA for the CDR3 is TGTGCCAGCATCGAGTGGAGGGAAACCGGGGAGCTGTTTTTT. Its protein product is CASIEWRETGELFF.

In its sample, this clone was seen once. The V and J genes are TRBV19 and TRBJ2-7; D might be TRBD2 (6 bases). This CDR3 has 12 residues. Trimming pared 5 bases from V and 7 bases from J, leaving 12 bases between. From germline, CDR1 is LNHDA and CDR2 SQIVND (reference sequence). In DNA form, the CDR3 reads TGTGCCAGTAGTGCATACGCGGGAGAGCAGTACTTC. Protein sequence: CASSAYAGEQYF. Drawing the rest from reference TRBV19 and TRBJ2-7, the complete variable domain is DGGITQSPKYLFRKEGQNVTLSCEQNLNHDAMYWYRQDPGQGLRLIYYSQIVNDFQKGDIAEGYSVSREKKESFPLTVTSAQKNPTAFYLCASSAYAGEQYFGPGTRLTVT.

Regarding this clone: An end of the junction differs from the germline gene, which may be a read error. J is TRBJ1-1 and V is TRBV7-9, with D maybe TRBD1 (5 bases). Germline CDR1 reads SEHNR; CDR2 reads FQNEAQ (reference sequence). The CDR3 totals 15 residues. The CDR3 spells CSSSLLSGVIDEAFF. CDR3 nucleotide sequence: TGTTCCAGCAGCTTACTCTCGGGGGTTATTGATGAAGCTTTCTTT.

CDR3 region: CASSQDPGLTPISGYTF. For the CDR3, the DNA is TGCGCCAGCAGCCAAGACCCGGGACTTACACCCATCAGCGGCTACACCTTC. The rearrangement joins TRBV4-1 to TRBJ1-2, with D tentatively TRBD1 (5 bases). CDR3 size: 17 residues. V was shortened by 0 bases and J by 8 bases, with 22 bases between the two germline ends. CDR1 is MGHRA and CDR2 is YSYEKL in the germline V gene.

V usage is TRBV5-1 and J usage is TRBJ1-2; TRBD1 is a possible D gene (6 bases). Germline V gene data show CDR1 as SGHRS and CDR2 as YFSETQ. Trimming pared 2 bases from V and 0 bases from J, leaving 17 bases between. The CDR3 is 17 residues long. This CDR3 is CASSFRQVAGPNYGYTF. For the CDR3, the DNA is TGCGCCAGCAGCTTCCGACAGGTGGCAGGGCCTAACTATGGCTACACCTTC. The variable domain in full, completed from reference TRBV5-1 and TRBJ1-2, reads KAGVTQTPRYLIKTRGQQVTLSCSPISGHRSVSWYQQTPGQGLQFLFEYFSETQRNKGNFPGRFSGRQFSNSRSEMNVSTLELGDSALYLCASSFRQVAGPNYGYTFGSGTRLTVV.

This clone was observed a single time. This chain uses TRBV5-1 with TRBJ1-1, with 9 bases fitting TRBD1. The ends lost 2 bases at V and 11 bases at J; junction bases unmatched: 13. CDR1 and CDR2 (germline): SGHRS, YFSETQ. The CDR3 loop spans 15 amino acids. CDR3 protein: CASSLTPGTGRDAFF. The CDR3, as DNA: TGCGCCAGCAGCTTAACACCCGGGACAGGGAGGGACGCTTTCTTT.

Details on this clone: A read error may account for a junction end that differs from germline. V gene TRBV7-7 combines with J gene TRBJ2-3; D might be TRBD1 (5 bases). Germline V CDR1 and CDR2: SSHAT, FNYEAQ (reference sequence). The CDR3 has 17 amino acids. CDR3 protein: CASSPAVGPTSTDTQYF. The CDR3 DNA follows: TGTGCTAGCAGCCCTGCAGTGGGGCCTACTAGCACAGATACGCAGTATTTT.

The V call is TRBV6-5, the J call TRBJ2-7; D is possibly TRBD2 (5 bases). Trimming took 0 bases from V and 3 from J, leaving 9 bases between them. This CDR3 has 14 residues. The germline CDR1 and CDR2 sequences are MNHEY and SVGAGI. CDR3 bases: TGTGCCAGCAGTTACTCCCCGGGGAACTACGAGCAGTACTTC. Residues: CASSYSPGNYEQYF.

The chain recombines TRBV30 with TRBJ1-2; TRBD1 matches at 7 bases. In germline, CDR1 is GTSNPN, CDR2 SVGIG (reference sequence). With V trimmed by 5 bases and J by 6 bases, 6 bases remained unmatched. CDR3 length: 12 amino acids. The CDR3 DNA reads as TGTGCCTGGGACAGGGATGGGGATGGCTACACCTTC. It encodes CAWDRDGDGYTF.

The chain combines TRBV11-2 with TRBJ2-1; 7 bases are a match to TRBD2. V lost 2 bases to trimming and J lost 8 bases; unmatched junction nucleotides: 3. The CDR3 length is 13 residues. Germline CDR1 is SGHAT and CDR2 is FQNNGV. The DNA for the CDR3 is TGTGCCAGCAGCTTACGACTAGCCGATGAGCAGTTCTTC. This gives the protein CASSLRLADEQFF. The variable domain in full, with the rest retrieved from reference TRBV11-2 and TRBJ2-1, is EAGVAQSPRYKIIEKRQSVAFWCNPISGHATLYWYQQILGQGPKLLIQFQNNGVVDDSQLPKDRFSAERLKGVDSTLKIQPAKLEDSAVYLCASSLRLADEQFFGPGTRLTVL.

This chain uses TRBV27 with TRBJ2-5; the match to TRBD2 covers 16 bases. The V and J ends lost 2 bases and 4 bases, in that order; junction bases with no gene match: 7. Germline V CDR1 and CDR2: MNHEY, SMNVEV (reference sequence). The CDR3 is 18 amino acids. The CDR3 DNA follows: TGTGCCAGCAGTTTACGGGGACTAGCGGGAGGGCCACGAGAGACCCAGTACTTC. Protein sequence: CASSLRGLAGGPRETQYF.

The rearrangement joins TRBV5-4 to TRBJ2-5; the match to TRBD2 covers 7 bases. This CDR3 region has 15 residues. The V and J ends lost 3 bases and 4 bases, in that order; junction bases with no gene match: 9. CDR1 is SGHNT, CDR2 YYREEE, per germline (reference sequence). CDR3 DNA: TGTGCCAGCAGCTCGAACCAGCGGGGCGGAGAGACCCAGTACTTC. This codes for CASSSNQRGGETQYF.

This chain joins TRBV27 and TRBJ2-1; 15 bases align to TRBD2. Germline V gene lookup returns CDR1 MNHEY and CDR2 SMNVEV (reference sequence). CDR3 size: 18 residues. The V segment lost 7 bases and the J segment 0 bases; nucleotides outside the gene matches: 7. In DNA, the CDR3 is TGTGCCAGCACCTCGGGACTAGCGGGGGGAAGCTCCTACAATGAGCAGTTCTTC. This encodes CASTSGLAGGSSYNEQFF.

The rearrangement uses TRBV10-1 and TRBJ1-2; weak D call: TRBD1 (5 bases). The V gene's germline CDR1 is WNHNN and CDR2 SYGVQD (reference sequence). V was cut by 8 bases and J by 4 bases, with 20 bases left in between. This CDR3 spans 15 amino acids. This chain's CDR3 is CASLTPDRRRYGYTF. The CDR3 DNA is TGCGCCAGCCTAACTCCTGACAGACGCCGCTATGGCTACACCTTC.

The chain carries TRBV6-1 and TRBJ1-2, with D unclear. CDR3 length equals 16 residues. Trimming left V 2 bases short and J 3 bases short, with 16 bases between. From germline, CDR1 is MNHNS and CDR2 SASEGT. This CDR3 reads CASSERTTWWDYGYTF. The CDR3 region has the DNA TGTGCCAGCAGTGAACGAACGACATGGTGGGACTATGGCTACACCTTC.

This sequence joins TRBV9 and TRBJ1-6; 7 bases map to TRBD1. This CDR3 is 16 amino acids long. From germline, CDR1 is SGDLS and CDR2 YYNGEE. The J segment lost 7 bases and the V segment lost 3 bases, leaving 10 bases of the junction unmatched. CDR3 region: CASSASATGRNSPLHF. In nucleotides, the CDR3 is TGTGCCAGCAGCGCTAGCGCGACAGGGAGGAATTCACCCCTCCACTTT.

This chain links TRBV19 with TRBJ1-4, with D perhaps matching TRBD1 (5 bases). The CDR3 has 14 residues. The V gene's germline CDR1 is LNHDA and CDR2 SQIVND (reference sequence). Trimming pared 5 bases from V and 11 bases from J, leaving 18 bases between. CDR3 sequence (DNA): TGTGCCAGTAGTGATGACCTGACAGTTGGCAAACTGTTTTTT. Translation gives CASSDDLTVGKLFF.

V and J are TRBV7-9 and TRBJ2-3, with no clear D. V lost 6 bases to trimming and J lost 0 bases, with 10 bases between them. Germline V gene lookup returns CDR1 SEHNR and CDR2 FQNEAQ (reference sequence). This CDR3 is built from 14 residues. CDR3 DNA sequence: TGTGCCAGCAGTAGTGACATAAGCACAGATACGCAGTATTTT. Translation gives CASSSDISTDTQYF.

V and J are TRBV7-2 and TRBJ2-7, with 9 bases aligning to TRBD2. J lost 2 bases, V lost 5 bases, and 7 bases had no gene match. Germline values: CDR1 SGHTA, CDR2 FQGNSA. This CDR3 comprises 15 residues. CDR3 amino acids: CASSPTSGRTYEQYF. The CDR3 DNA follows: TGTGCCAGCAGCCCCACTAGCGGGCGTACCTACGAGCAGTACTTC.

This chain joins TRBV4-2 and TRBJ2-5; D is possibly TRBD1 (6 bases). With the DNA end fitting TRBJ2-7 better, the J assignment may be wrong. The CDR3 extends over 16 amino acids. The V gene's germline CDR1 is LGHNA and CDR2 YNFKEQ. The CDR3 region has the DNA TGTGCCAGCAGCCAACCCGAAGGGGGTACATCCTACGAGCAGTACTTC. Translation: CASSQPEGGTSYEQYF.

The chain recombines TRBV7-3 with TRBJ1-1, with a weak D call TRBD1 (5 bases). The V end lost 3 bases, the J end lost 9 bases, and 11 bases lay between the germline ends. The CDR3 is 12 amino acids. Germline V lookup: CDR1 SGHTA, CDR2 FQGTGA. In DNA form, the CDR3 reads TGTGCCAGCAGCTTCACGGGGGGTAAAGCTTTCTTT. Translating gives CASSFTGGKAFF.

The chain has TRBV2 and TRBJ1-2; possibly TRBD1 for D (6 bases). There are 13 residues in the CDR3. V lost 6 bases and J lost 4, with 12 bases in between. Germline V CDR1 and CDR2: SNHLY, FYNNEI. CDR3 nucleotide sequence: TGTGCCAGCAGCCCCCAGACAGGCTATGGCTACACCTTC. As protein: CASSPQTGYGYTF.

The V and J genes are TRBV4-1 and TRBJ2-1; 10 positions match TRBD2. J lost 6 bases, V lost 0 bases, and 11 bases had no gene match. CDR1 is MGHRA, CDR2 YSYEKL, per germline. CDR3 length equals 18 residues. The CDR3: CASSQERSGGVLVNEQFF. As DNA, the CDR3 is TGCGCCAGCAGCCAAGAGCGGAGCGGGGGGGTGCTGGTCAATGAGCAGTTCTTC.

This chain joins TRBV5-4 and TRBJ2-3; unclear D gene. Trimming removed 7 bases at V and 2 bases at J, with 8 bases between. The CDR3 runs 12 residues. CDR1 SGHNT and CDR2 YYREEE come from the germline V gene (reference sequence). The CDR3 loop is CASPLLTDTQYF. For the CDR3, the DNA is TGTGCCAGCCCCCTCCTCACAGATACGCAGTATTTT.

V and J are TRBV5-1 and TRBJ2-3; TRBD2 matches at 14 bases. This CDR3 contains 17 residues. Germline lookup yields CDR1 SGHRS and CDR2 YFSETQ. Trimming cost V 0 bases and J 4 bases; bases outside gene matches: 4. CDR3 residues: CASSLGLAGGAADTQYF. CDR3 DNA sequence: TGCGCCAGCAGCTTGGGACTAGCGGGGGGGGCAGCAGATACGCAGTATTTT.

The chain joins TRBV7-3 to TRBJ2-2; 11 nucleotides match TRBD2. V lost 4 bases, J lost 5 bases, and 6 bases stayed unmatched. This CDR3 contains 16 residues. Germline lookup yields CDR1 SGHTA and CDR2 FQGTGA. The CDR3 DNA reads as TGTGCCAGCAGCTCTCAGACTAGCGGGACGACCGGGGAGCTGTTTTTT. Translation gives CASSSQTSGTTGELFF.

As DNA, the CDR3 is TGTGCCAGCAGCTTAGATATCGGCAGGGGGGCTGGAAACACCATATATTTT. The encoded protein is CASSLDIGRGAGNTIYF. The rearrangement joins TRBV11-2 to TRBJ1-3, with TRBD1 matching over 7 bases. Germline V CDR1 and CDR2: SGHAT, FQNNGV. Trimming removed 0 bases from V and 2 bases from J; junction bases left unmatched: 7. This CDR3 spans 17 amino acids.